The rows below give T cell receptor beta chains drawn from one sample of a study of control samples from healthy donors and cancer patients. Sequencing used immunoSEQ multiplex PCR; TCRdb keeps in-frame clones, though not all of them. The sample carries about 130,000 clones, roughly 90% recorded once. Sequences were obtained from blood. Source of these receptors: a man younger than 35 in good health. The CDR3 runs from the conserved cysteine through the conserved F or W. D genes are given only for firm matches. Only part of the rows carry a size: once, few, many, or a class if the clone is expanded.

TRBD1,TRBV9,-,TRBJ2-1,15,CASSVGQGARNEQFF,TGTGCCAGCAGCGTTGGACAGGGGGCGCGGAATGAGCAGTTCTTC
-,TRBV28,-,TRBJ1-2,16,CASSLPRAKAPPGYTF,TGTGCCAGCAGTTTACCGCGCGCCAAGGCGCCTCCAGGCTACACCTTC
-,TRBV6-4,-,TRBJ2-2,15,CASSDEVANTGELFF,TGTGCCAGCAGTGACGAGGTGGCGAACACCGGGGAGCTGTTTTTT
TRBD1,TRBV28,-,TRBJ1-2,15,CASSDSPGQGYGYTF,TGTGCCAGCAGTGACTCCCCGGGACAGGGTTATGGCTACACCTTC
TRBD1,TRBV19,-,TRBJ1-5,14,CASSRQGVNQPQHF,TGTGCCAGTAGTCGACAGGGAGTCAATCAGCCCCAGCATTTT
-,TRBV4-2,once,TRBJ1-1,15,CASSPDLLMNTEAFF,TGTGCCAGCAGCCCGGATTTGCTGATGAACACTGAAGCTTTCTTT
TRBD1,TRBV18,-,TRBJ1-6,16,CASSPQGASYNSPLHF,TGTGCCAGCTCACCCCAGGGGGCATCCTATAATTCACCCCTCCACTTT
TRBD2,TRBV12-5,-,TRBJ2-3,14,CASTAGGTPDTQYF,TGTGCTAGTACCGCGGGAGGTACCCCAGATACGCAGTATTTT
TRBD2,TRBV6-2/TRBV6-3,few,TRBJ2-2,15,CASSSRLAGEKELFF,TGTGCCAGCAGTTCAAGACTAGCGGGAGAGAAAGAGCTGTTTTTT
-,TRBV28,-,TRBJ2-7,17,CASSSPGRHAVTYEQYF,TGTGCCAGCAGTTCCCCGGGTCGGCACGCCGTAACCTACGAGCAGTACTTC
-,TRBV25-1,-,TRBJ2-6,14,CATGGGHGANVLTF,TGTGCCACAGGAGGGGGGCATGGGGCCAACGTCCTGACTTTC
-,TRBV18,-,TRBJ1-2,13,CASSPPAVEGYTF,TGTGCCAGCTCACCCCCCGCGGTCGAGGGCTACACCTTC
-,TRBV5-4,-,TRBJ2-7,13,CASHLSSTREQYF,TGTGCCAGCCACCTGTCCTCTACTCGGGAGCAGTACTTC
-,TRBV7-8,-,TRBJ2-5,14,CASSLAFRKETQYF,TGTGCCAGCAGCTTAGCATTTAGAAAAGAGACCCAGTACTTC
-,TRBV28,-,TRBJ1-6,16,CASSWNLGEVNSPLHF,TGTGCCAGCAGTTGGAACTTAGGAGAAGTTAATTCACCCCTCCACTTT
-,TRBV10-2,-,TRBJ2-7,16,CASSSPEASANYEQYF,TGCGCCAGCAGCTCACCGGAGGCTAGCGCCAACTACGAGCAGTACTTC
-,TRBV27,-,TRBJ2-7,12,CASGRGPYEQYF,TGTGCCAGCGGCAGGGGACCCTACGAGCAGTACTTC
TRBD1,TRBV2,-,TRBJ2-2,15,CASSGQGASTGELFF,TGTGCCAGCAGTGGACAGGGGGCGAGTACCGGGGAGCTGTTTTTT
-,TRBV6-4,-,TRBJ1-2,17,CASSENELGDRYHGYTF,TGTGCCAGCAGTGAGAATGAGTTGGGGGACCGGTATCATGGCTACACCTTC
-,TRBV10-3,-,TRBJ1-6,18,CAIGSGGSGSSYNSPLHF,TGTGCCATCGGTTCGGGGGGATCGGGGAGCTCCTATAATTCACCCCTCCACTTT
-,TRBV3-1/TRBV3-2,-,TRBJ1-1,17,CASSQEKGHRVTTEAFF,TGTGCCAGCAGCCAAGAGAAAGGCCACAGGGTTACCACTGAAGCTTTCTTT
-,TRBV4-1,-,TRBJ1-1,16,CASSQEGSSRNTEAFF,TGCGCCAGCAGCCAAGAAGGATCCAGTCGGAACACTGAAGCTTTCTTT
-,TRBV11-2,-,TRBJ2-2,13,CASSLGVAGELFF,TGTGCCAGCAGCTTAGGGGTTGCCGGGGAGCTGTTTTTT
TRBD1,TRBV9,few,TRBJ2-1,18,CASSRRDPQGTGDNEQFF,TGTGCCAGCAGCCGTAGAGACCCCCAAGGGACAGGGGACAATGAGCAGTTCTTC
-,TRBV28,-,TRBJ1-5,14,CASRLLGSNQPQHF,TGTGCCAGCAGACTCCTCGGGAGCAATCAGCCCCAGCATTTT
-,TRBV6-5,once,TRBJ1-2,13,CASSPNDRRGYTF,TGTGCCAGCAGTCCAAACGACAGGAGAGGCTACACCTTC
-,TRBV9,-,TRBJ2-2,13,CASSSPDTGELFF,TGTGCCAGCAGCTCCCCCGACACCGGGGAGCTGTTTTTT
-,TRBV12-3/TRBV12-4,-,TRBJ1-1,11,CASSFRDRAFF,TGTGCCAGCAGTTTTCGGGATCGGGCTTTCTTT
-,TRBV30,-,TRBJ1-2,13,CASPRGAGYGYTF,TGTGCCTCCCCGAGAGGGGCGGGCTATGGCTACACCTTC
TRBD1,TRBV25-1,-,TRBJ2-7,15,CATARTGTGNHEQYF,TGTGCCACAGCCCGGACCGGGACAGGAAACCACGAGCAGTACTTC
-,TRBV11-3,-,TRBJ1-2,14,CASSFRRSPYGYTF,TGTGCCAGCAGCTTTAGACGGAGTCCTTATGGCTACACCTTC
TRBD2,TRBV5-1,-,TRBJ2-1,16,CASSRLETSGRNEQFF,TGCGCCAGCAGCAGACTGGAGACTAGCGGGAGAAATGAGCAGTTCTTC
-,TRBV6-5,-,TRBJ1-2,12,CASSREAYGYTF,TGTGCCAGCAGCAGGGAGGCGTATGGCTACACCTTC
TRBD1,TRBV18,few,TRBJ1-5,16,CASSPTGAWSNQPQHF,TGTGCCAGCTCCCCCACAGGGGCATGGAGCAATCAGCCCCAGCATTTT
-,TRBV11-2,-,TRBJ1-1,16,CASSLGVGQLNTEAFF,TGTGCCAGCAGCTTGGGCGTCGGGCAGTTGAACACTGAAGCTTTCTTT
-,TRBV9,-,TRBJ2-3,12,CASSTYTDTQYF,TGTGCCAGCAGCACGTACACAGATACGCAGTATTTT
TRBD1,TRBV29-1,-,TRBJ1-2,11,CSAWTGNGYTF,TGCAGCGCCTGGACAGGGAATGGCTACACCTTC
-,TRBV9,-,TRBJ2-7,13,CASSVAQSYEQYF,TGTGCCAGCAGCGTAGCGCAGTCCTACGAGCAGTACTTC
-,TRBV6-5,once,TRBJ2-7,14,CASSSAGPLGEQYF,TGTGCCAGCAGTTCAGCCGGGCCCCTGGGCGAGCAGTACTTC
-,TRBV6-2/TRBV6-3,-,TRBJ2-7,14,CASSYMRGRYEQYF,TGTGCCAGCAGTTACATGAGGGGTCGGTACGAGCAGTACTTC
-,TRBV2,-,TRBJ1-5,15,CASGLGGEGNQPQHF,TGTGCCAGCGGCCTAGGTGGGGAGGGCAATCAGCCCCAGCATTTT
-,TRBV9,-,TRBJ1-1,15,CASSAGQTAYTEAFF,TGTGCCAGCAGCGCCGGACAGACAGCCTACACTGAAGCTTTCTTT
-,TRBV7-9,-,TRBJ2-2,11,CASSLAGELFF,TGTGCCAGCAGCCTCGCCGGGGAGCTGTTTTTT
-,TRBV30,once,TRBJ2-3,16,CAWSRDGQARTDTQYF,TGTGCCTGGAGTCGGGACGGCCAGGCACGCACAGATACGCAGTATTTT
TRBD1,TRBV30,-,TRBJ1-2,14,CAWRQQGGYYGYTF,TGTGCCTGGAGACAGCAGGGGGGTTATTATGGCTACACCTTC
-,TRBV27,-,TRBJ2-2,14,CASRDQGFTGELFF,TGTGCCAGCAGGGATCAGGGGTTCACCGGGGAGCTGTTTTTT
-,TRBV7-2,-,TRBJ2-1,16,CASRGIAESSYNEQFF,TGTGCCAGCAGGGGAATAGCGGAGAGCTCCTACAATGAGCAGTTCTTC
-,TRBV19,few,TRBJ2-3,12,CASSIRGDTQYF,TGTGCCAGTAGTATTCGGGGAGATACGCAGTATTTT
-,TRBV24-1,-,TRBJ2-1,16,CATSESGAGNNNEQFF,TGTGCCACCAGTGAGTCAGGTGCGGGAAATAACAATGAGCAGTTCTTC
-,TRBV9,-,TRBJ1-1,15,CASSVGGQLNTEAFF,TGTGCCAGCAGCGTAGGAGGACAGCTGAACACTGAAGCTTTCTTT
TRBD1,TRBV7-2,once,TRBJ1-2,16,CASSLAPGQTNYGYTF,TGTGCCAGCAGCTTAGCTCCGGGACAGACTAACTATGGCTACACCTTC